What follows are 32 T cell receptor beta chains derived from one specimen sequenced in a study of cytomegalovirus exposure and HLA in healthy donors. The study ran its PCR with 60 Vbeta and 13 Jbeta primers. Clones were read by immunoSEQ multiplex PCR, and TCRdb kept only the in-frame ones, dropping some. Seen here are about 170,000 clones, over 70% observed once, and the top ten hold 1.2%. The sample comprised PBMCs. Source of these receptors: a boy younger than 10 in good health and CMV-seronegative.

With respect to this clone: Other DNA sequences in the same sample also yield this CDR3. The chain recombines TRBV9 with TRBJ2-5; weak D call: TRBD1 (5 bases). The germline V gene encodes CDR1 SGDLS and CDR2 YYNGEE. CDR3 length: 15 amino acids. Trimming cost V 1 base and J 0 bases, with 10 bases left between them. The DNA of the CDR3 is TGTGCCAGCAGCGTAAGGGGTCCGAACCAAGAGACCCAGTACTTC. Amino acids: CASSVRGPNQETQYF.

The chain joins TRBV5-1 to TRBJ1-1; D unresolved. V lost 3 bases and J 1 base, leaving 7 bases between the germline ends. CDR3 size: 13 residues. Germline loops: CDR1 SGHRS, CDR2 YFSETQ. CDR3 amino acids: CASSYTTNTEAFF. In DNA, the CDR3 is TGCGCCAGCAGCTACACCACGAACACTGAAGCTTTCTTT.

The J gene is TRBJ2-5, the V gene TRBV25-1; maybe TRBD1 (6 bases). V was cut by 2 bases and J by 4 bases, with 14 bases left in between. The germline V gene encodes CDR1 MGHDK and CDR2 SYGVNS. The CDR3 spans 15 residues. The CDR3 reads CASSEPQGWGETQYF. Here the CDR3 DNA reads TGTGCCAGCAGTGAACCCCAGGGGTGGGGAGAGACCCAGTACTTC.

The rearrangement links TRBV19 to TRBJ2-5; 7 positions match TRBD2. Trimming cost V 3 bases and J 5 bases; bases outside gene matches: 3. The CDR3 extends over 13 amino acids. CDR1 is LNHDA and CDR2 is SQIVND in the germline V gene (reference sequence). CDR3 amino acids: CASSIGTTETQYF. The CDR3 DNA sequence: TGTGCCAGTAGTATCGGGACTACCGAGACCCAGTACTTC.

The V and J genes are TRBV30 and TRBJ2-5; tentatively, D is TRBD1 (6 bases). CDR1 is GTSNPN, CDR2 SVGIG, per germline (reference sequence). V was trimmed by 4 bases and J by 4 bases, leaving 16 bases between them. The CDR3 contains 14 residues. CDR3 sequence: CAWKVLGGRETQYF. The CDR3 bases are TGTGCCTGGAAGGTATTAGGGGGTCGAGAGACCCAGTACTTC. Supplemented by reference TRBV30 and TRBJ2-5, the full variable domain reads SQTIHQWPATLVQPVGSPLSLECTVEGTSNPNLYWYRQAAGRGLQLLFYSVGIGQISSEVPQNLSASRPQDRQFILSSKKLLLSDSGFYLCAWKVLGGRETQYFGPGTRLLVL.

The gene calls are TRBV9 and TRBJ2-1; 13 nucleotides line up with TRBD2. This CDR3 comprises 19 residues. Germline lookup yields CDR1 SGDLS and CDR2 YYNGEE. Trimming at V came to 4 bases and at J to 0 bases, leaving 10 bases not matched to a gene. The CDR3 nucleotides are TGTGCCAGCAGCCCGCGACTAGCGGGAGGTCAAAGCTCCTACAATGAGCAGTTCTTC. Its protein product is CASSPRLAGGQSSYNEQFF.

The chain combines TRBV6-1 with TRBJ2-7, with 12 bases lining up with TRBD2. V lost 4 bases to trimming and J lost 6 bases; unmatched junction nucleotides: 7. CDR1 and CDR2 from the germline V gene are MNHNS and SASEGT. CDR3 length: 15 residues. For the CDR3, the DNA is TGTGCCAGCAGTGCTCCTAGCGGGGGGGCGGGCGAGCAGTACGTC. Amino acid sequence: CASSAPSGGAGEQYV.

The gene calls are TRBV19 and TRBJ2-5; D is perhaps TRBD1 (5 bases). V lost 6 bases, J lost 1 base, and 9 bases lay in between. Germline V gives CDR1 LNHDA, CDR2 SQIVND (reference sequence). There are 13 residues in the CDR3. CDR3 sequence reads: CASSHRTQETQYF. For the CDR3, the DNA is TGTGCCAGTAGCCACAGGACCCAAGAGACCCAGTACTTC.

V usage is TRBV11-2 and J usage is TRBJ2-1; weak D call: TRBD2 (5 bases). There are 16 residues in the CDR3. Germline V gene sequence: CDR1 SGHAT, CDR2 FQNNGV. Trimming took 2 bases from V and 2 from J, leaving 13 bases between them. The CDR3 protein is CASSLKQDSTYNEQFF. CDR3 DNA: TGTGCCAGCAGCTTAAAGCAGGACTCAACCTACAATGAGCAGTTCTTC.

This sequence joins TRBV4-3 and TRBJ2-7, with 10 bases aligning to TRBD2. In germline, CDR1 is LGHNA, CDR2 YSLEER. The CDR3 contains 16 residues. With V trimmed by 4 bases and J by 2 bases, 8 bases remained unmatched. CDR3 loop: CASSPRLAGGTYEQYF. The CDR3 region has the DNA TGCGCCAGCAGCCCACGATTAGCGGGAGGAACCTACGAGCAGTACTTC.

This chain uses TRBV7-9 with TRBJ1-4; perhaps TRBD1 as D (5 bases). This CDR3 region has 13 residues. CDR1 and CDR2 from the germline V gene are SEHNR and FQNEAQ (reference sequence). The V and J ends lost 0 bases and 8 bases respectively, with 7 bases between them. Here the CDR3 reads CASSLATGEKLFF. CDR3 coding DNA: TGTGCCAGCAGCTTAGCAACAGGCGAAAAACTGTTTTTT.

This clone was picked up a small number of times. V gene TRBV19 combines with J gene TRBJ2-3; D unresolved. Germline values: CDR1 LNHDA, CDR2 SQIVND (reference sequence). There are 14 residues in the CDR3. V lost 5 bases and J 4 bases, leaving 13 bases between the germline ends. The CDR3 is CASSFSLAADTQYF. CDR3 bases: TGTGCCAGTAGTTTCTCCCTGGCTGCAGATACGCAGTATTTT.

J is TRBJ1-2 and V is TRBV15; TRBD1 is a possible D gene (5 bases). The CDR3 has 13 amino acids. V lost 7 bases and J lost 5, with 14 bases in between. Germline V gene lookup returns CDR1 LNHNV and CDR2 YYDKDF (reference sequence). CDR3 DNA: TGTGCCACCACCCAGAAGGGGTCGTATGGCTACACCTTC. As protein: CATTQKGSYGYTF.

J is TRBJ1-3 and V is TRBV4-3, with a weak D call TRBD1 (5 bases). V gave up 0 bases and J gave up 0 bases, with 18 bases separating them. The length of the CDR3 is 19 residues. Germline assignment: CDR1 LGHNA and CDR2 YSLEER. CDR3 amino acids: CASSQDWGPGGSSGNTIYF. CDR3 nucleotide sequence: TGCGCCAGCAGCCAAGACTGGGGACCGGGAGGAAGCTCTGGAAACACCATATATTTT.

The V and J genes are TRBV5-4 and TRBJ2-1, with 9 bases fitting TRBD2. The germline CDR1 and CDR2 sequences are SGHNT and YYREEE (reference sequence). V lost 0 bases to trimming and J lost 5 bases; unmatched junction nucleotides: 6. The CDR3 is 16 residues long. The CDR3 DNA is TGTGCCAGCAGCTTGGGGCTAGCGGGATTTGACAATGAGCAGTTCTTC. It specifies CASSLGLAGFDNEQFF.

This clone showed up just once. This sequence joins TRBV5-6 and TRBJ1-1, with a tentative D call TRBD1 (6 bases). Trimming removed 2 bases from V and 0 bases from J, with 14 bases in between. The CDR3 consists of 16 residues. CDR1 SGHDT and CDR2 YYEEEE come from the germline V gene. The CDR3 bases are TGTGCCAGCAGCTTTAGGGGGGGAAGCATGAACACTGAAGCTTTCTTT. This codes for CASSFRGGSMNTEAFF.

The chain employs TRBV6-1 and TRBJ1-2; a weak D match, TRBD1 (5 bases). The germline V gene has CDR1 MNHNS and CDR2 SASEGT. The CDR3 loop spans 12 amino acids. Trimming cost V 6 bases and J 4 bases, with 9 bases left between them. CDR3 region: CASRDSLYGYTF. CDR3 DNA: TGTGCCAGCAGAGACAGCCTCTATGGCTACACCTTC.

The genes are TRBV4-1 and TRBJ2-1; weak D call: TRBD2 (5 bases). V was trimmed by 5 bases and J by 9 bases, leaving 14 bases between them. This CDR3 region has 13 residues. Germline CDR1 reads MGHRA; CDR2 reads YSYEKL. DNA of the CDR3: TGCGCCAGCAGCGTGAGGGATAGTATTGAGCAGTTCTTC. It is translated as CASSVRDSIEQFF.

The chain links TRBV14 to TRBJ1-1, with a weak D call TRBD1 (5 bases). The germline V and J ends were trimmed by 0 bases and 6 bases, with 11 bases remaining between them. The CDR3 is made up of 14 amino acids. CDR1 SGHDN and CDR2 FVKESK come from the germline V gene. Here the CDR3 reads CASSQDLQGAEAFF. The CDR3 bases are TGTGCCAGCAGCCAAGATCTGCAAGGGGCTGAAGCTTTCTTT.

The rearrangement uses TRBV27 and TRBJ2-2; possibly TRBD1 for D (6 bases). The CDR3 runs 12 residues. The germline V gene encodes CDR1 MNHEY and CDR2 SMNVEV (reference sequence). Trimming shortened V by 5 bases and J by 6 bases, and 7 bases separated the two germline ends. Here the CDR3 DNA reads TGTGCCAGCAGTCAGGGGTCCGGGGAGCTGTTTTTT. Amino acid sequence: CASSQGSGELFF.

The chain has TRBV28 and TRBJ2-3; TRBD2 matches 7 bases. J gave up 2 bases and V 1 base, and 9 bases lay outside the gene matches. Germline V CDR1 and CDR2: MDHEN, SYDVKM. The CDR3 is made up of 17 amino acids. CDR3 in amino acids: CASSLSRTRGYTDTQYF. The CDR3 DNA reads TGTGCCAGCAGTTTATCCCGGACTAGAGGGTACACAGATACGCAGTATTTT.

The rearrangement joins TRBV6-6 to TRBJ1-4, with D possibly matching TRBD1 (6 bases). The CDR3 has 16 amino acids. Trimming stripped 7 bases from V and 5 bases from J, with 20 bases between. Germline assignment: CDR1 MNHNY and CDR2 SVGAGI (reference sequence). CDR3 protein: CASKYGGPGGNEKLFF. The CDR3 region has the DNA TGTGCCAGCAAATACGGGGGCCCGGGGGGGAATGAAAAACTGTTTTTT.

This clone showed up just a few times. The V and J genes are TRBV11-2 and TRBJ2-2, with TRBD2 matching 8 bases. The CDR3 spans 15 residues. Unmatched junction bases numbered 3, after V lost 1 base and J lost 5 bases. Germline V lookup: CDR1 SGHAT, CDR2 FQNNGV. Written as DNA, the CDR3 is TGTGCCAGCAGCTTAGGTGGACTAGCTACCGGGGAGCTGTTTTTT. Translation gives CASSLGGLATGELFF.

The J gene is TRBJ2-3, the V gene TRBV6-1, with a tentative D call TRBD1 (6 bases). V lost 6 bases, J lost 3 bases, and 10 bases lay in between. The CDR3 covers 13 residues. CDR1 MNHNS and CDR2 SASEGT come from the germline V gene. The CDR3 loop reads CASSDTGTDTQYF. In DNA, the CDR3 is TGTGCCAGCAGCGATACAGGGACAGATACGCAGTATTTT.

V gene TRBV9 combines with J gene TRBJ2-1, with D perhaps matching TRBD1 (6 bases). CDR1 SGDLS and CDR2 YYNGEE come from the germline V gene. Trimming pared 4 bases from V and 10 bases from J, leaving 15 bases between. The CDR3 consists of 13 residues. In DNA, the CDR3 is TGTGCCAGCAGCCCTCCGACAGGAATAGAGCAGTTCTTC. It encodes CASSPPTGIEQFF.

Here the CDR3 reads CASSRGTAETQYF. The CDR3 DNA reads TGCGCCAGCAGCCGCGGGACCGCCGAGACCCAGTACTTC. The rearrangement uses TRBV4-1 and TRBJ2-5, with D possibly being TRBD2 (6 bases). V was shortened by 4 bases and J by 5 bases, with 11 bases between the two germline ends. The V gene's germline CDR1 is MGHRA and CDR2 YSYEKL. The CDR3 has 13 residues.

Details on this clone: The same CDR3 arises from other DNA sequences in this sample as well. This sequence joins TRBV5-6 and TRBJ1-6, with 7 positions matching TRBD1. This CDR3 comprises 14 residues. Per the germline V gene, CDR1 is SGHDT and CDR2 is YYEEEE. The trim removed 4 bases at V and 9 bases at J, leaving 7 bases unmatched. In DNA, the CDR3 is TGTGCCAGCAGCCTCCGGGACAGCGGTTCACCCCTCCACTTT. Its protein is CASSLRDSGSPLHF.

The J gene is TRBJ2-2, the V gene TRBV6-5; 9 bases are shared with TRBD1. There are 16 residues in the CDR3. Germline assignment: CDR1 MNHEY and CDR2 SVGAGI. Trimming removed 4 bases from V and 6 bases from J; junction bases left unmatched: 9. Here the CDR3 reads CASSSLDRGKAGELFF. CDR3 coding DNA: TGTGCCAGCAGTTCCCTAGACAGGGGGAAAGCCGGGGAGCTGTTTTTT.

The chain couples TRBV28 to TRBJ1-1, with D perhaps matching TRBD1 (6 bases). The CDR3 is 14 residues long. Trimming removed 7 bases at V and 1 base at J, with 13 bases between. Germline V gene sequence: CDR1 MDHEN, CDR2 SYDVKM. The CDR3 region has the DNA TGTGCCAGCAAGGGGGGGACTTCGAACACTGAAGCTTTCTTT. Encoded protein: CASKGGTSNTEAFF.

V and J are TRBV4-1 and TRBJ2-3; D call uncertain. Trimming took 4 bases from V and 1 from J, leaving 3 bases between them. The CDR3 is 12 residues long. Germline CDR1 MGHRA, CDR2 YSYEKL. The chain's CDR3 is CASSLGTDTQYF. CDR3 bases: TGCGCCAGCAGCCTAGGCACAGATACGCAGTATTTT.

The rearrangement links TRBV6-6 to TRBJ1-2, with a possible D match to TRBD1 (5 bases). The CDR3 covers 14 residues. Trimming removed 6 bases at V and 0 bases at J, with 11 bases between. Germline V gene sequence: CDR1 MNHNY, CDR2 SVGAGI (reference sequence). The CDR3 bases are TGTGCCAGCAGGTCCTTGACAGCTAACTATGGCTACACCTTC. It is translated as CASRSLTANYGYTF.

The rearrangement joins TRBV27 to TRBJ1-6; D uncertain. This CDR3 comprises 16 residues. Germline V lookup: CDR1 MNHEY, CDR2 SMNVEV (reference sequence). The V and J ends lost 3 bases and 0 bases respectively, with 9 bases between them. CDR3 residues: CASSFLAGSYNSPLHF. The CDR3 bases are TGTGCCAGCAGTTTTTTAGCCGGCTCCTATAATTCACCCCTCCACTTT.